The sequence of this TCR beta chain was determined in a study of blood T cells in healthy people across ages (dated by TCRdb to 2014 to 2015). General notes on the study: In model experiments, roughly one uniquely barcoded TCR beta cDNA molecule per two T cells was captured by template switching. Two additional independent replicas of 1 million unique cDNA reads from the same blood draw were analyzed for two donors (one aged 18 to 30 and one aged 80 or older). The donors were divided into four age groups: young (average around 15 years), middle-aged (almost 40), aged (about 56) and long-lived (about 79). To avoid experimental bias, donors of different ages were randomly spread across the sequencing lanes. To track age-related changes in TCR beta repertoire diversity, the study relied on deep sequencing normalized with unique cDNA molecular identifiers.

The donors were roughly 40 Caucasian individuals from Russia, aged roughly 6 to 100 years, who were systemically healthy. Each donor gave 8.5 to 10 milliliters of peripheral blood, collected into EDTA-treated Vacutainer tubes. Ficoll-Paque density-gradient centrifugation was used to isolate PBMCs, with at least 7 million obtained per sample. Trizol reagent was used to extract total RNA from the PBMCs, yielding at least 5.5 micrograms per sample. For every donor, flow cytometry on a PBMC aliquot measured the percentage of naive CD45RAhigh/CD27high T cells. A remark on this clonotype: Its recognized antigen is unknown. One base away there is no much larger clone; base qualities are not given.

The germline V gene (reference sequence) supplies CDR1 DFQATT and CDR2 SNEGSKA. Spanning cysteine to phenylalanine, the CDR3 consists of 15 amino acids. CDR3 DNA only is kept here, 45 bases in frame from base 1. From V the trimming removes 6 bases and from J it removes 0 bases, while the gene matches leave 7 bases of the junction unaccounted for. Paper-wide results and their limitations: Observed TCR beta diversity per million T cells fell roughly linearly with age, and a significant reduction was already apparent by age about 43. Bulk unsorted PBMC profiling prevented conclusive comparison of naive and antigen-experienced compartments. Estimates of total diversity based on one million sequenced T cells were regarded as lower bounds and as underestimates. Because the CMV infection status of the donors was unknown, age-related changes in expanded clonotypes may potentially have been confounded. A strong correlation was found between observed TCR beta diversity and the percentage of naive T cells measured by flow cytometry. Compared with the aged group, more naive CD4+ T cells, fewer expanded clones and increased TCR diversity were shown by the long-lived group, suggesting age selection.

Library construction relied on 5' RACE. The reads were generated on an Illumina HiSeq 2500. A second PCR of roughly 6 to 11 cycles was run with a J-beta primer mix and a sample-barcoded 5' primer. A unique molecular identifier was introduced onto each TCR beta cDNA molecule by a template-switch 5' adaptor carrying 12 random nucleotides. At least 3 million CDR3-containing paired-end reads were obtained from each sample. First-strand cDNA synthesis was performed from all RNA using the Mint cDNA synthesis kit, with priming by a TRBC-specific oligonucleotide. Following uracil-DNA glycosylase treatment, all cDNA underwent a first 18-cycle PCR with the universal primers M1SS and BC2_uni_R. Concerning the study's data processing: For normalization, 1 million high-quality reads were randomly selected from each sample, with every read carrying a distinct molecular identifier. Instead of being binned into consensus sequences, reads that shared molecular identifiers were thrown out. MiTCR, with a Q25 quality threshold and the strictest error-elimination algorithm, was used for CDR3 identification, clonotype clustering and error correction. A nonparametric unseen species model with Euler transformation was used to estimate lower-bound total TCR beta diversity. TCRdb handled the public reads itself, with Q25 trimming in fastp and clone calling in MiXCR, and kept productive beta chains. Entries that share a CDR3 protein sequence are merged under the most common genes and DNA. These V and J calls originate from TCRdb's pipeline instead of the authors' own analysis. The sample table shows around 900,000 distinct CDR3 sequences, and roughly 47% are seen once. The ten largest clones represent around a fifth of the sample.

Recombination linked TRBV20-1 to TRBJ2-7; 11 nucleotides in the junction match TRBD1. This receptor was taken from a woman aged 60-75 years in good health. The sequenced material came from blood. The bases are TGCAGTGCCCTCCCCGGACAGGGGGCCTCCTACGAGCAGTACTTC. This sequence encodes CSALPGQGASYEQYF.